A selection of T cell receptor beta chains follows, all from one sample in a study of breast tumors, draining lymph nodes, adjacent tissues. TCRdb reanalysed the multiplex PCR reads using MiXCR and keeps one entry per CDR3 protein. The table lists approximately 150,000 distinct CDR3 sequences, about 30% of them singletons. The sample taken for sequencing was axillary lymph node tissue. All receptors come from a female donor with breast cancer. Some clones in this sample may be carry-over from other donors' samples. CDR3s include the opening cysteine and the closing phenylalanine or tryptophan. A D gene is named only where the DNA matches it firmly. Clone size is given for some rows only: seen once, a few or many times, or a class if the clone is expanded.

clone_size: many; j_call: TRBJ2-1; d_call: NA; v_call: TRBV4-3; cdr3_aa: CASSQDFATRGNEQFF; cdr3_nt: TGCGCCAGCAGCCAAGATTTCGCGACTAGGGGAAATGAGCAGTTCTTC
clone_size: many; j_call: TRBJ2-2; d_call: TRBD1; v_call: TRBV7-3; cdr3_aa: CASSRGGRENTGELFF; cdr3_nt: TGTGCCAGCAGCCGAGGGGGCAGGGAGAACACCGGGGAGCTGTTTTTT
clone_size: few; j_call: TRBJ1-2; d_call: TRBD1; v_call: TRBV10-3; cdr3_aa: CAISDYTGGFGYTF; cdr3_nt: TGTGCCATCAGTGACTACACAGGGGGATTCGGCTACACCTTC
clone_size: many; j_call: TRBJ2-1; d_call: TRBD1; v_call: TRBV4-1; cdr3_aa: CASSQDDRGSYNEQFF; cdr3_nt: TGCGCCAGCAGCCAAGACGACAGGGGCTCCTACAATGAGCAGTTCTTC
clone_size: many; j_call: TRBJ1-2; d_call: NA; v_call: TRBV19; cdr3_aa: CASSEDTVPDYGYTF; cdr3_nt: TGTGCCAGTAGTGAAGACACCGTACCGGACTATGGCTACACCTTC
clone_size: many; j_call: TRBJ1-6; d_call: TRBD1; v_call: TRBV30; cdr3_aa: CAWDIGQGLGDSPLHF; cdr3_nt: TGTGCCTGGGATATCGGACAGGGACTAGGTGATTCACCCCTCCACTTT
clone_size: NA; j_call: TRBJ1-6; d_call: NA; v_call: TRBV5-6; cdr3_aa: CASSFGHLNSPLHF; cdr3_nt: TGTGCCAGCAGCTTTGGCCACCTGAACTCACCCCTCCACTTT
clone_size: many; j_call: TRBJ2-7; d_call: NA; v_call: TRBV18; cdr3_aa: CASSPETVTYEQYF; cdr3_nt: TGTGCCAGCTCACCGGAGACAGTAACCTACGAGCAGTACTTC
clone_size: many; j_call: TRBJ2-3; d_call: NA; v_call: TRBV14; cdr3_aa: CASSLTRSTDTQYF; cdr3_nt: TGTGCCAGCAGCTTGACCCGTAGCACAGATACGCAGTATTTT
clone_size: many; j_call: TRBJ1-6; d_call: NA; v_call: TRBV6-1; cdr3_aa: CASSEGVRASYNSPLHF; cdr3_nt: TGTGCCAGCAGTGAAGGAGTGAGGGCCTCCTATAATTCACCCCTCCACTTT
clone_size: many; j_call: TRBJ2-7; d_call: TRBD2; v_call: TRBV6-5; cdr3_aa: CASSYSPSGASYEQYF; cdr3_nt: TGTGCCAGCAGTTACTCGCCTAGCGGGGCTTCCTACGAGCAGTACTTC
clone_size: NA; j_call: TRBJ2-7; d_call: NA; v_call: TRBV30; cdr3_aa: CAWSNDGYEQYF; cdr3_nt: TGTGCCTGGAGTAACGATGGCTACGAGCAGTACTTC
clone_size: many; j_call: TRBJ2-5; d_call: NA; v_call: TRBV28; cdr3_aa: CASSFRSSGKEYF; cdr3_nt: TGTGCCAGCAGTTTCCGGAGTTCGGGCAAGGAGTACTTC
clone_size: NA; j_call: TRBJ1-5; d_call: NA; v_call: TRBV9; cdr3_aa: CASSSWGTSNQPQHF; cdr3_nt: TGTGCCAGCAGCTCATGGGGGACTAGCAATCAGCCCCAGCATTTT
clone_size: many; j_call: TRBJ1-5; d_call: NA; v_call: TRBV27; cdr3_aa: CASSRGSNNQPQHF; cdr3_nt: TGTGCCAGCAGCAGAGGGTCTAACAATCAGCCCCAGCATTTT
clone_size: many; j_call: TRBJ2-3; d_call: NA; v_call: TRBV19; cdr3_aa: CASGQYTQYF; cdr3_nt: TGTGCCAGTGGTCAATATACGCAGTATTTT
clone_size: many; j_call: TRBJ1-3; d_call: NA; v_call: TRBV11-2; cdr3_aa: CASQLSVSGNTIYF; cdr3_nt: TGTGCCAGCCAACTTTCGGTCTCTGGAAACACCATATATTTT
clone_size: NA; j_call: TRBJ1-2; d_call: TRBD1; v_call: TRBV28; cdr3_aa: CASSFLGDSGYTF; cdr3_nt: TGTGCCAGCAGTTTTCTGGGGGACAGTGGCTACACCTTC
clone_size: many; j_call: TRBJ2-3; d_call: NA; v_call: TRBV10-3; cdr3_aa: CAIGGGRGSTDTQYF; cdr3_nt: TGTGCCATCGGGGGGGGCAGGGGAAGCACAGATACGCAGTATTTT
clone_size: NA; j_call: TRBJ1-5; d_call: TRBD1; v_call: TRBV20-1; cdr3_aa: CSTGQGGQPQHF; cdr3_nt: TGCAGTACCGGACAGGGGGGTCAGCCCCAGCATTTT
clone_size: many; j_call: TRBJ2-5; d_call: NA; v_call: TRBV7-9; cdr3_aa: CASSLVRGWGETQYF; cdr3_nt: TGTGCCAGCAGTCTCGTGAGGGGGTGGGGGGAGACCCAGTACTTC
clone_size: NA; j_call: TRBJ2-2; d_call: NA; v_call: TRBV6-5; cdr3_aa: CASSHGEDGGLFF; cdr3_nt: TGTGCCAGCAGTCACGGGGAGGACGGGGGGCTGTTTTTT
clone_size: few; j_call: TRBJ2-4; d_call: TRBD1; v_call: TRBV4-3; cdr3_aa: CASSRDRGGDIQYF; cdr3_nt: TGCGCCAGCAGCCGGGACAGGGGGGGGGACATTCAGTACTTC
clone_size: NA; j_call: TRBJ2-3; d_call: NA; v_call: TRBV27; cdr3_aa: CASSRGESDTQYF; cdr3_nt: TGTGCCAGCTCCCGAGGAGAGTCAGATACGCAGTATTTT
clone_size: many; j_call: TRBJ1-4; d_call: NA; v_call: TRBV7-9; cdr3_aa: CASSSEIRVEKLFF; cdr3_nt: TGTGCCAGCAGCTCAGAAATCCGGGTGGAAAAACTGTTTTTT
clone_size: NA; j_call: TRBJ2-7; d_call: NA; v_call: TRBV6-6; cdr3_aa: CASSHLSDADEQYF; cdr3_nt: TGTGCCAGCAGTCACCTTTCCGACGCAGACGAGCAGTACTTC
clone_size: many; j_call: TRBJ2-7; d_call: TRBD2; v_call: TRBV11-2; cdr3_aa: CASEPISGSSYEQYF; cdr3_nt: TGTGCCAGCGAACCGATTAGCGGGAGCTCCTACGAGCAGTACTTC
clone_size: many; j_call: TRBJ1-5; d_call: NA; v_call: TRBV6-5; cdr3_aa: CASSSWSNQPQHF; cdr3_nt: TGTGCCAGCAGTTCATGGAGCAATCAGCCCCAGCATTTT
clone_size: NA; j_call: TRBJ1-5; d_call: NA; v_call: TRBV9; cdr3_aa: CASSVGGWGQPQPF; cdr3_nt: TGTGCTAGCAGCGTAGGAGGGTGGGGTCAGCCCCAGCCTTTT
clone_size: many; j_call: TRBJ1-2; d_call: NA; v_call: TRBV2; cdr3_aa: CASSASDFYGYTF; cdr3_nt: TGTGCCAGCAGTGCTTCGGATTTCTATGGCTACACCTTC
clone_size: many; j_call: TRBJ1-3; d_call: NA; v_call: TRBV7-8; cdr3_aa: CASSLAIGEGSGNPIYF; cdr3_nt: TGTGCCAGCAGCTTAGCGATAGGGGAAGGTTCGGGAAACCCCATATATTTT
clone_size: NA; j_call: TRBJ1-6; d_call: NA; v_call: TRBV7-9; cdr3_aa: CASSSRQRAWTNSPLHF; cdr3_nt: TGTGCCAGCAGCTCAAGACAGAGAGCTTGGACTAATTCACCCCTCCACTTT
clone_size: many; j_call: TRBJ2-7; d_call: TRBD2; v_call: TRBV5-1; cdr3_aa: CASSRGGTPRSYEQYF; cdr3_nt: TGCGCCAGCAGCCGGGGGGGGACCCCTAGAAGCTACGAGCAGTACTTC
clone_size: NA; j_call: TRBJ2-2; d_call: NA; v_call: TRBV5-1; cdr3_aa: CASSLPAVDGELFF; cdr3_nt: TGCGCCAGCAGCCTACCGGCAGTTGACGGGGAGCTGTTTTTT
clone_size: many; j_call: TRBJ2-3; d_call: NA; v_call: TRBV9; cdr3_aa: CASSAGSGVAPEYF; cdr3_nt: TGTGCCAGCAGCGCGGGGTCAGGGGTTGCCCCGGAGTATTTT
clone_size: many; j_call: TRBJ2-7; d_call: TRBD2; v_call: TRBV5-4; cdr3_aa: CASSFSSGGVSYEQYF; cdr3_nt: TGTGCCAGCAGCTTTAGTAGTGGGGGGGTCTCCTACGAGCAGTACTTC
clone_size: many; j_call: TRBJ1-5; d_call: TRBD1; v_call: TRBV20-1; cdr3_aa: CSARIRGPGNQPQHF; cdr3_nt: TGCAGTGCTAGGATCAGGGGGCCGGGCAATCAGCCCCAGCATTTT
clone_size: many; j_call: TRBJ2-1; d_call: NA; v_call: TRBV20-1; cdr3_aa: CSLDGASYNEQFF; cdr3_nt: TGCAGTTTGGACGGGGCCTCCTACAATGAGCAGTTCTTC
clone_size: many; j_call: TRBJ2-1; d_call: NA; v_call: TRBV5-1; cdr3_aa: CASSSLARAGNEQFF; cdr3_nt: TGCGCCAGCAGCTCTCTAGCGCGAGCGGGCAATGAGCAGTTCTTC
clone_size: many; j_call: TRBJ1-5; d_call: NA; v_call: TRBV2; cdr3_aa: CASSDIGGGNQPQHF; cdr3_nt: TGTGCCAGCAGTGATATCGGAGGTGGAAATCAGCCCCAGCATTTT
clone_size: many; j_call: TRBJ2-6; d_call: TRBD2; v_call: TRBV3-1; cdr3_aa: CASSLRGGPGANVLTF; cdr3_nt: TGTGCCAGCAGCTTACGCGGGGGACCTGGGGCCAACGTCCTGACTTTC
clone_size: NA; j_call: TRBJ1-5; d_call: NA; v_call: TRBV6-6; cdr3_aa: CAARPRGQPQHF; cdr3_nt: TGTGCCGCAAGGCCCCGAGGTCAGCCCCAGCATTTT
clone_size: many; j_call: TRBJ2-7; d_call: TRBD1; v_call: TRBV27; cdr3_aa: CASSFDRGWEQYF; cdr3_nt: TGTGCCAGCAGTTTTGACAGGGGGTGGGAGCAGTACTTC
clone_size: many; j_call: TRBJ2-5; d_call: NA; v_call: TRBV7-7; cdr3_aa: CASSLQVGTETQYF; cdr3_nt: TGTGCTAGCAGTTTACAGGTCGGGACAGAGACCCAGTACTTC
clone_size: once; j_call: TRBJ2-3; d_call: NA; v_call: TRBV18; cdr3_aa: CASSPQTPGTDTQYF; cdr3_nt: TGTGCCAGCTCACCACAGACACCAGGCACAGATACGCAGTATTTT
clone_size: many; j_call: TRBJ2-3; d_call: TRBD2; v_call: TRBV7-7; cdr3_aa: CASSLAGGDTQYF; cdr3_nt: TGTGCTAGCAGCTTAGCGGGAGGAGATACGCAGTATTTT
clone_size: many; j_call: TRBJ2-6; d_call: NA; v_call: TRBV15; cdr3_aa: CATSRDRALSGANVLTF; cdr3_nt: TGTGCCACCAGCAGAGACAGGGCTCTCTCTGGGGCCAACGTCCTGACTTTC
clone_size: NA; j_call: TRBJ2-7; d_call: TRBD2; v_call: TRBV29-1; cdr3_aa: CSVVSAGGEQYF; cdr3_nt: TGCAGCGTTGTGTCGGCCGGGGGGGAGCAGTACTTC
clone_size: many; j_call: TRBJ2-1; d_call: TRBD1; v_call: TRBV12-3/TRBV12-4; cdr3_aa: CASRKITGVDGNEQFF; cdr3_nt: TGTGCCAGCAGGAAGATAACAGGGGTGGACGGCAATGAGCAGTTCTTC
clone_size: many; j_call: TRBJ2-7; d_call: NA; v_call: TRBV6-6; cdr3_aa: CASGPRPLYF; cdr3_nt: TGTGCCAGCGGACCTCGTCCTCTGTACTTC
clone_size: many; j_call: TRBJ2-3; d_call: NA; v_call: TRBV7-8; cdr3_aa: CASSLRARETDTQYF; cdr3_nt: TGTGCCAGCAGCCTAAGGGCTAGGGAAACAGATACGCAGTATTTT
clone_size: few; j_call: TRBJ2-7; d_call: TRBD1; v_call: TRBV28; cdr3_aa: CASSIPGTGVYEQYF; cdr3_nt: TGTGCCAGCAGTATCCCCGGGACAGGGGTCTACGAGCAGTACTTC
clone_size: NA; j_call: TRBJ1-6; d_call: NA; v_call: TRBV4-3; cdr3_aa: CASSQEGQTDSPLHF; cdr3_nt: TGCGCCAGCAGCCAAGAAGGGCAGACAGATTCACCCCTCCACTTT
clone_size: many; j_call: TRBJ2-3; d_call: TRBD1; v_call: TRBV6-1; cdr3_aa: CASRYRDRRTDTQYF; cdr3_nt: TGTGCCAGCAGGTACCGGGACAGGCGCACAGATACGCAGTATTTT
clone_size: NA; j_call: TRBJ2-3; d_call: NA; v_call: TRBV20-1; cdr3_aa: CSASDWGDTQYF; cdr3_nt: TGCAGTGCTAGCGATTGGGGAGATACGCAGTATTTT
clone_size: NA; j_call: TRBJ2-5; d_call: TRBD2; v_call: TRBV9; cdr3_aa: CASSRGLAGGPETQYF; cdr3_nt: TGTGCCAGCAGCCGGGGACTAGCGGGGGGGCCGGAGACCCAGTACTTC
clone_size: NA; j_call: TRBJ2-5; d_call: TRBD2; v_call: TRBV30; cdr3_aa: CAWSVQGLAGGKETQYF; cdr3_nt: TGTGCCTGGAGTGTACAGGGCCTAGCGGGGGGGAAAGAGACCCAGTACTTC
clone_size: many; j_call: TRBJ2-3; d_call: NA; v_call: TRBV5-1; cdr3_aa: CASSHTSTDTQYF; cdr3_nt: TGCGCCAGCAGCCATACTAGCACAGATACGCAGTATTTT